The clone carrying this TCR beta chain occurred a few times. Its target is unknown. This entry comes from a study of CD8+ T cells in alopecia areata. Background on the study: For the treated group, dosing was oral tofacitinib at 5 to 10 mg twice daily. Tofacitinib ran 6 to 18 months, followed by 6 months off drug. Study-wide findings and caveats: Scalp sample data also include resident alphabeta T cells from normal skin.

Trimming took 8 bases from V and 3 from J, leaving 17 bases between them. CDR1 and CDR2 (germline): SGHDT, YYEEEE. The CDR3 spans 14 residues. Following extraction, RNA underwent reverse transcription to cDNA, which served as the sequencing template. Sequencing was performed with immunoSEQ multiplex PCR; in TCRdb, only in-frame clones are kept and a portion is missing. The sample has 170,000 or so clones; over 50% are singletons. Researchers picked out CD4+ and CD8+ T cells from PBMCs by sorting. The V call is TRBV5-6, the J call TRBJ1-1; perhaps TRBD1 as D (6 bases). The receptor was isolated from a human donor with alopecia areata. Sample: CD4+ T cells sorted from blood, taken at week 0. The CDR3 DNA is TGTGCCAGAACCCGACAGGCGGGGCACACTGAAGCTTTCTTT. It is translated as CARTRQAGHTEAFF.